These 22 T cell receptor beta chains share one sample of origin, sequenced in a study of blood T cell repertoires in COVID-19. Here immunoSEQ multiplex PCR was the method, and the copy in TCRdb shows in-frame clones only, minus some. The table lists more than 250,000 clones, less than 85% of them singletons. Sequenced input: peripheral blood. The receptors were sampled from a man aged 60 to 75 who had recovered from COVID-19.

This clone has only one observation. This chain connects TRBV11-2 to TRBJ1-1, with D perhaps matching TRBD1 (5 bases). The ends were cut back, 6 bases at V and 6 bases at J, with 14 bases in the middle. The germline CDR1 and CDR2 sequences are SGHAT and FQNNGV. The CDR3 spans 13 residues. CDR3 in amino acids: CASRTREGAEAFF. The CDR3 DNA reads TGTGCCAGCAGAACCAGGGAGGGAGCTGAAGCTTTCTTT. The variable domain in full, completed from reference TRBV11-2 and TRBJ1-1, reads EAGVAQSPRYKIIEKRQSVAFWCNPISGHATLYWYQQILGQGPKLLIQFQNNGVVDDSQLPKDRFSAERLKGVDSTLKIQPAKLEDSAVYLCASRTREGAEAFFGQGTRLTVV.

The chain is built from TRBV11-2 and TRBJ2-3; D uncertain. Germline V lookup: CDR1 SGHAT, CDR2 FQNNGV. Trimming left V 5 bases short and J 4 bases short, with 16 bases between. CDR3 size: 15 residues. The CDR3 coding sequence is TGTGCCAGCAGCATAAAGAGAACGCATCCAGATACGCAGTATTTT. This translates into CASSIKRTHPDTQYF.

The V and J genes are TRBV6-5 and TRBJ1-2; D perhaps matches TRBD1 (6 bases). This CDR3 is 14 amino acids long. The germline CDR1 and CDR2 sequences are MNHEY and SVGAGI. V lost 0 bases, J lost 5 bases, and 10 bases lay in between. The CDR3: CASSYSNRVYGYTF. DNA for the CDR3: TGTGCCAGCAGTTACTCCAACAGGGTGTATGGCTACACCTTC.

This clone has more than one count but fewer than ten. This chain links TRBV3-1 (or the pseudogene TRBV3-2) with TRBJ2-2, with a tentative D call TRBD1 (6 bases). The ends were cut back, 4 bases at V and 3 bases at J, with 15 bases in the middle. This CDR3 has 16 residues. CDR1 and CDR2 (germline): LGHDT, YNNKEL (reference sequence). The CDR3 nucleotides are TGTGCCAGCAGCCGGACAGCCAGCATAGACACCGGGGAGCTGTTTTTT. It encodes CASSRTASIDTGELFF.

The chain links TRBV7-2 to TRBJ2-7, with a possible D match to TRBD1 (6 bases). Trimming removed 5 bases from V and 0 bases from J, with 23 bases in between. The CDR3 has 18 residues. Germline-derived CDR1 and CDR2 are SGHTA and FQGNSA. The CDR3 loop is CASSPTGLGRASSYEQYF. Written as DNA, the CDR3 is TGTGCCAGCAGCCCGACAGGTTTAGGGCGGGCTTCCTCCTACGAGCAGTACTTC.

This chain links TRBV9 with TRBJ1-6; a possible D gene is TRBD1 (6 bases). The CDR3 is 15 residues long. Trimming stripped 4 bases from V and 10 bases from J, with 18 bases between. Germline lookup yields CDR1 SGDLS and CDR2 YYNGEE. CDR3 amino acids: CASSSRGAGVSPLHF. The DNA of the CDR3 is TGTGCCAGCAGCTCCCGAGGAGCAGGGGTCTCACCCCTCCACTTT. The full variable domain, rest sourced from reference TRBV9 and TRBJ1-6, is DSGVTQTPKHLITATGQRVTLRCSPRSGDLSVYWYQQSLDQGLQFLIQYYNGEERAKGNILERFSAQQFPDLHSELNLSSLELGDSALYFCASSSRGAGVSPLHFGNGTRLTVT.

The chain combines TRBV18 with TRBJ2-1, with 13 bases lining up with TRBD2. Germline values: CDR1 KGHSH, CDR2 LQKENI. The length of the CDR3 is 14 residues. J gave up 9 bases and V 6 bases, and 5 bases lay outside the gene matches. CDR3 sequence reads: CASSLTSGGFEQFF. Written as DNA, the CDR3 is TGTGCCAGCTCGTTGACTAGCGGGGGGTTTGAGCAGTTCTTC.

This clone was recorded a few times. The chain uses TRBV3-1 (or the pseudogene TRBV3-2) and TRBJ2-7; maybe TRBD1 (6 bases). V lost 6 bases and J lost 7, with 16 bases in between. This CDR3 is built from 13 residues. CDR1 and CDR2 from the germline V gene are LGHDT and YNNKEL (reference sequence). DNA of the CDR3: TGTGCCAGCAGGAAGACTACAGGGTGGGAGCAGTACTTC. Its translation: CASRKTTGWEQYF.

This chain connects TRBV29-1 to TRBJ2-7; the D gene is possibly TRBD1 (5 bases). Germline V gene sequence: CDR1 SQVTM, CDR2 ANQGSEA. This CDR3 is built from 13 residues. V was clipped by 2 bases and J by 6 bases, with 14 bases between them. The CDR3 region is CSVEKTTGPEQYF. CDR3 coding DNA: TGCAGCGTTGAAAAAACTACAGGACCCGAGCAGTACTTC.

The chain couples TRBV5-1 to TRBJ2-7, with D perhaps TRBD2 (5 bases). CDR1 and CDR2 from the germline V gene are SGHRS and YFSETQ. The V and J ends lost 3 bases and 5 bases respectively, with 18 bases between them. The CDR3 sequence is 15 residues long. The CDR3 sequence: CASSSATRGGHEQYF. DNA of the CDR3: TGCGCCAGCAGCTCGGCTACTAGAGGAGGCCACGAGCAGTACTTC.

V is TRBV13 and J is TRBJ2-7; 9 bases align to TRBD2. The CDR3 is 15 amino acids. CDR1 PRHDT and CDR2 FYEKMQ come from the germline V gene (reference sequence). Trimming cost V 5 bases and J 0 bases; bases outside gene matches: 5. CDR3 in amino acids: CASSLGGGDSYEQYF. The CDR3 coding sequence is TGTGCCAGCAGCCTGGGCGGGGGGGACTCCTACGAGCAGTACTTC.

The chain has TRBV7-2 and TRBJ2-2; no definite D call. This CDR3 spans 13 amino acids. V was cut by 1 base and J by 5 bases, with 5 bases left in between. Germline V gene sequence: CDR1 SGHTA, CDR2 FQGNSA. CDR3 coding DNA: TGTGCCAGCAGCTTAGGGGCGACCGGGGAGCTGTTTTTT. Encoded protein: CASSLGATGELFF.

As DNA, the CDR3 is TGTGCCAGCAGCCAAGCGGGGGAGGGCCCCGACTCCTACGAGCAGTACTTC. This codes for CASSQAGEGPDSYEQYF. The chain carries TRBV3-1 (or the pseudogene TRBV3-2) and TRBJ2-7, with TRBD2 matching over 7 bases. CDR3 size: 17 residues. Per germline, CDR1 LGHDT and CDR2 YNNKEL (reference sequence). V lost 1 base and J lost 0; bases outside the gene matches: 9.

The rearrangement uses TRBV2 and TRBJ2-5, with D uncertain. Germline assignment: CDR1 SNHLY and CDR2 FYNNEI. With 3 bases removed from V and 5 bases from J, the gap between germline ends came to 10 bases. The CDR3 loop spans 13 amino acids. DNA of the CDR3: TGTGCCAGCAGTGAGTCAGTAACGGAGACCCAGTACTTC. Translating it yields CASSESVTETQYF. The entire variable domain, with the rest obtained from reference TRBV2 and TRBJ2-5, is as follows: EPEVTQTPSHQVTQMGQEVILRCVPISNHLYFYWYRQILGQKVEFLVSFYNNEISEKSEIFDDQFSVERPDGSNFTLKIRSTKLEDSAMYFCASSESVTETQYFGPGTRLLVL.

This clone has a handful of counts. The CDR3 sequence is CASKPSLNTEAFF. DNA for the CDR3: TGCGCCAGCAAACCGAGCCTGAACACTGAAGCTTTCTTT. The chain joins TRBV5-1 to TRBJ1-1, with D unclear. The length of the CDR3 is 13 residues. Trimming pared 6 bases from V and 0 bases from J, leaving 9 bases between. CDR1 SGHRS and CDR2 YFSETQ come from the germline V gene.

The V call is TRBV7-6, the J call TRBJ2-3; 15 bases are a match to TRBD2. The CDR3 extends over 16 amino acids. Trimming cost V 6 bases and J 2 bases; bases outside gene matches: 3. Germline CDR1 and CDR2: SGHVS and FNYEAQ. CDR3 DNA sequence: TGTGCCAGCAGGCGGACTAGCGGGAGGGCCACAGATACGCAGTATTTT. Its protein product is CASRRTSGRATDTQYF.

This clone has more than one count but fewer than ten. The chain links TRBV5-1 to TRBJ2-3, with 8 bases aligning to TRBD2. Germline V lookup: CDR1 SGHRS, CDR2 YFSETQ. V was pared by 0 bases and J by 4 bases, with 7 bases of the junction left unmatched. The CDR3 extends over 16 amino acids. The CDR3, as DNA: TGCGCCAGCAGCTTGGAGTCGGGAGGGCCCCCAGATACGCAGTATTTT. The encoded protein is CASSLESGGPPDTQYF.

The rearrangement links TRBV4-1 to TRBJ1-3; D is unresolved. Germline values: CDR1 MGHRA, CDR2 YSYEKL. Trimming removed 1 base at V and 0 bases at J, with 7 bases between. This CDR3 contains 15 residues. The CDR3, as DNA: TGCGCCAGCAGCCAAGTTAAGAGCTCTGGAAACACCATATATTTT. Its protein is CASSQVKSSGNTIYF.

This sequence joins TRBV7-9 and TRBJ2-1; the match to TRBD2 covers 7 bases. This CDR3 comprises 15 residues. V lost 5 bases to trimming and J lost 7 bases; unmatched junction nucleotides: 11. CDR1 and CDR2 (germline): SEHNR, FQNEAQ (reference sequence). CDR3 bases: TGTGCCAGCAGCAAAGGGACTATACCAGTAAATGAGCAGTTCTTC. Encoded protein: CASSKGTIPVNEQFF.

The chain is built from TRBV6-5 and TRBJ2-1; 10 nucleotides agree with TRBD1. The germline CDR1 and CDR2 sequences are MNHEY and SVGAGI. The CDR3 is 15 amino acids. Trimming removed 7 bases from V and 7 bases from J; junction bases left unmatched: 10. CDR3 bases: TGTGCCAGCAAGCGGGGACAGGGGTCGAAAAATGAGCAGTTCTTC. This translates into CASKRGQGSKNEQFF.

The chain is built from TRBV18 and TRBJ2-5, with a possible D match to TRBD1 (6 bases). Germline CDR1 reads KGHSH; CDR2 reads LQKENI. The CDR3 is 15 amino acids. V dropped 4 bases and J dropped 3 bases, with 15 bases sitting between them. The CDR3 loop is CASSRPGHQKETQYF. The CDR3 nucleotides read TGTGCCAGCTCACGTCCGGGACACCAAAAAGAGACCCAGTACTTC.

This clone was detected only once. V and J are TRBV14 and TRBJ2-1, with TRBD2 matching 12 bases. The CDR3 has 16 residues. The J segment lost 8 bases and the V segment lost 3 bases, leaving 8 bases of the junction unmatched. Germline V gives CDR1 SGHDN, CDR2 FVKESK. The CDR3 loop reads CASSHTPSGRAHEQFF. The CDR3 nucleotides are TGTGCCAGCAGCCACACACCTAGCGGGAGGGCCCATGAGCAGTTCTTC.